Each of the 20 T cell receptor beta chains below was sequenced from the same sample in a study of shared clonotypes between healthy human individuals. This table comes from immunoSEQ multiplex PCR, and its TCRdb copy is limited to in-frame clones, with some not included. The data contain 2 million or so clones, about 95% of them seen just once; the ten biggest clones take up about 1.1%. The naive CD8 subset, CD45RO-negative cells positively selected for CCR7, excluded terminally differentiated effector memory CD45RA+ cells. Sequences were obtained from naive CD8+ T cells sorted from blood. These TCRs come from a man aged 18 to 35 in good health.

The V call is TRBV18, the J call TRBJ2-1, with D possibly being TRBD1 or TRBD2 (5 bases each). CDR1 and CDR2 (germline): KGHSH, LQKENI. This CDR3 comprises 15 residues. V dropped 4 bases and J dropped 2 bases, with 12 bases sitting between them. Here the CDR3 DNA reads TGTGCCAGCTCACTAAAGGGGAGTACCTACAATGAGCAGTTCTTC. This translates into CASSLKGSTYNEQFF.

The sample holds one count of this clone. Other DNA sequences in the same sample also yield this CDR3. The chain joins TRBV7-9 to TRBJ2-7; tentatively, D is TRBD2 (6 bases). Trimming shortened V by 1 base and J by 0 bases, and 10 bases separated the two germline ends. CDR3 length equals 15 residues. Germline CDR1 SEHNR, CDR2 FQNEAQ (reference sequence). Here the CDR3 reads CASSLGRGPSYEQYF. CDR3 coding DNA: TGTGCCAGCAGCTTAGGGAGGGGCCCCTCCTACGAGCAGTACTTC.

The rearrangement uses TRBV7-8 and TRBJ1-1; D is perhaps TRBD1 (5 bases). V was pared by 5 bases and J by 8 bases, with 15 bases between. Germline V CDR1 and CDR2: SGHVS, FQNEAQ. CDR3 size: 13 residues. As DNA, the CDR3 is TGTGCCAGCAGCACCGCAGGGAGGTTCGAAGCTTTCTTT. It encodes CASSTAGRFEAFF.

This clone was found a few times. The chain is built from TRBV27 and TRBJ1-5; 7 nucleotides agree with TRBD1. The CDR3 contains 16 residues. Germline V CDR1 and CDR2: MNHEY, SMNVEV (reference sequence). Unmatched junction bases numbered 7, after V lost 3 bases and J lost 2 bases. The CDR3 reads CASSLGGGAGNQPQHF. For the CDR3, the DNA is TGTGCCAGCAGTTTGGGAGGGGGCGCGGGCAATCAGCCCCAGCATTTT.

This clone has only one observation. The chain combines TRBV28 with TRBJ1-1; maybe TRBD1 (5 bases). V lost 5 bases to trimming and J lost 5 bases, with 18 bases between them. Per the germline V gene, CDR1 is MDHEN and CDR2 is SYDVKM. The CDR3 length is 15 residues. The chain's CDR3 is CASSADLEGRTEAFF. CDR3 DNA: TGTGCCAGCAGTGCAGACCTGGAGGGGCGAACTGAAGCTTTCTTT. The full variable domain, its missing parts supplied by reference TRBV28 and TRBJ1-1, is DVKVTQSSRYLVKRTGEKVFLECVQDMDHENMFWYRQDPGLGLRLIYFSYDVKMKEKGDIPEGYSVSREKKERFSLILESASTNQTSMYLCASSADLEGRTEAFFGQGTRLTVV.

J is TRBJ2-3 and V is TRBV4-1; 9 bases are a match to TRBD1. Looked up from germline, CDR1 is MGHRA and CDR2 is YSYEKL. V dropped 3 bases and J dropped 2; count of bases not matched to a gene: 15. The CDR3 consists of 19 residues. CDR3 nucleotide sequence: TGCGCCAGCAGCCATCCCCTCCCGGACAGGGGAGAGGTCACAGATACGCAGTATTTT. This sequence encodes CASSHPLPDRGEVTDTQYF.

The CDR3 DNA sequence: TGCAGTGCTAGAGGAACCTACGAGCAGTACTTC. Protein: CSARGTYEQYF. The chain couples TRBV20-1 to TRBJ2-7; D gene uncertain. The germline gives CDR1 DFQATT, CDR2 SNEGSKA (reference sequence). V was shortened by 1 base and J by 2 bases, with 3 bases between the two germline ends. CDR3 size: 11 residues.

The chain combines TRBV4-1 with TRBJ2-7, with D perhaps matching TRBD1 (5 bases). The ends were cut back, 1 base at V and 3 bases at J, with 16 bases in the middle. Germline V gives CDR1 MGHRA, CDR2 YSYEKL. The CDR3 is 16 residues long. The CDR3 protein is CASSQVGTGQLYEQYF. The CDR3 DNA reads as TGCGCCAGCAGCCAAGTAGGAACAGGACAACTCTACGAGCAGTACTTC.

The V call is TRBV19, the J call TRBJ1-2; tentative D call: TRBD1 (6 bases). V was cut by 3 bases and J by 8 bases, with 10 bases left in between. Germline loops: CDR1 LNHDA, CDR2 SQIVND (reference sequence). The CDR3 extends over 12 amino acids. The CDR3 reads CASSMPGDGYTF. In nucleotides, the CDR3 is TGTGCCAGTAGTATGCCAGGGGACGGCTACACCTTC.

CDR3 protein: CAIRDPGYEQYF. In DNA form, the CDR3 reads TGTGCCATCAGAGACCCGGGGTACGAGCAGTACTTC. The V gene is TRBV10-3, the J gene TRBJ2-7, with D maybe TRBD2 (5 bases). V lost 6 bases and J lost 4, with 10 bases in between. The CDR3 has 12 residues. The germline gives CDR1 ENHRY, CDR2 SYGVKD.

V gene TRBV5-1 combines with J gene TRBJ1-4; D might be TRBD1 (5 bases). Trimming took 5 bases from V and 11 from J, leaving 16 bases between them. Germline CDR1 is SGHRS and CDR2 is YFSETQ. This CDR3 is 13 amino acids long. Here the CDR3 DNA reads TGCGCCAGCAGACAGGACATGGTTGAGAAACTGTTTTTT. It encodes CASRQDMVEKLFF.

Regarding this clone: The sample carries other DNA sequences with the same CDR3. The rearrangement links TRBV9 to TRBJ2-7; D is perhaps TRBD2 (5 bases). Germline assignment: CDR1 SGDLS and CDR2 YYNGEE. CDR3 length: 15 residues. V lost 0 bases, J lost 0 bases, and 10 bases lay in between. The chain's CDR3 is CASSVGTAGSYEQYF. As DNA, the CDR3 is TGTGCCAGCAGCGTAGGGACTGCCGGCTCCTACGAGCAGTACTTC. The whole variable domain, filled in from reference TRBV9 and TRBJ2-7, reads DSGVTQTPKHLITATGQRVTLRCSPRSGDLSVYWYQQSLDQGLQFLIQYYNGEERAKGNILERFSAQQFPDLHSELNLSSLELGDSALYFCASSVGTAGSYEQYFGPGTRLTVT.

The V call is TRBV19, the J call TRBJ1-2; D might be TRBD1 (5 bases). V was trimmed by 4 bases and J by 8 bases, leaving 20 bases between them. This CDR3 contains 15 residues. CDR1 LNHDA and CDR2 SQIVND come from the germline V gene (reference sequence). This chain's CDR3 is CASSKGRLLEGGYTF. The CDR3, as DNA: TGTGCCAGTAGTAAAGGACGGCTCCTAGAGGGGGGCTACACCTTC. Together with reference TRBV19 and TRBJ1-2, the CDR3 gives the full variable domain: DGGITQSPKYLFRKEGQNVTLSCEQNLNHDAMYWYRQDPGQGLRLIYYSQIVNDFQKGDIAEGYSVSREKKESFPLTVTSAQKNPTAFYLCASSKGRLLEGGYTFGSGTRLTVV.

The V and J genes are TRBV28 and TRBJ1-1; the D gene is possibly TRBD1 (5 bases). CDR1 and CDR2 from the germline V gene are MDHEN and SYDVKM. The V and J ends lost 9 bases and 0 bases respectively, with 17 bases between them. This CDR3 contains 15 residues. The CDR3 loop is CASYGGFGVNTEAFF. CDR3 in DNA: TGTGCCAGTTACGGGGGATTTGGGGTGAACACTGAAGCTTTCTTT.

The V call is TRBV18, the J call TRBJ1-2, with D possibly being TRBD1 (6 bases). The V end lost 2 bases, the J end lost 4 bases, and 14 bases lay between the germline ends. This CDR3 comprises 15 residues. Germline assignment: CDR1 KGHSH and CDR2 LQKENI. CDR3 DNA sequence: TGTGCCAGCTCACCAATGGGGGGCAAAAGCTATGGCTACACCTTC. Translated: CASSPMGGKSYGYTF.

As concerns this clone: At the DNA level, this CDR3 is encoded by other sequences in the same sample as well. The V and J genes are TRBV27 and TRBJ2-5; perhaps D is TRBD1 or TRBD2 (7 bases each). The length of the CDR3 is 14 residues. V dropped 6 bases and J dropped 3 bases, with 14 bases sitting between them. CDR1 and CDR2 (germline): MNHEY, SMNVEV (reference sequence). The CDR3 loop is CASSPGGAEETQYF. The DNA of the CDR3 is TGTGCCAGCAGCCCAGGGGGGGCAGAAGAGACCCAGTACTTC.

This sequence joins TRBV5-1 and TRBJ2-7; 7 nucleotides line up with TRBD2. Unmatched junction bases numbered 9, after V lost 0 bases and J lost 6 bases. The CDR3 length is 15 residues. Looked up from germline, CDR1 is SGHRS and CDR2 is YFSETQ. CDR3 nucleotide sequence: TGCGCCAGCAGCTTGGCCGGCGCAGGGAGGGCCGAGCAGTACTTC. This sequence encodes CASSLAGAGRAEQYF.

The J gene is TRBJ2-3, the V gene TRBV4-2; TRBD2 aligns across 8 bases. Trimming removed 0 bases from V and 2 bases from J; junction bases left unmatched: 4. This CDR3 has 16 residues. Looked up from germline, CDR1 is LGHNA and CDR2 is YNFKEQ. CDR3 residues: CASSQDLAGFTDTQYF. The CDR3 nucleotides read TGTGCCAGCAGCCAAGATTTAGCGGGGTTCACAGATACGCAGTATTTT.

This clone was found a few times. This chain connects TRBV5-1 to TRBJ2-2; 11 nucleotides line up with TRBD1. CDR1 is SGHRS, CDR2 YFSETQ, per germline. With 4 bases clipped from V and 6 bases from J, the junction kept 2 bases outside the gene matches. The CDR3 length is 14 residues. CDR3 in amino acids: CASSPGQGAGELFF. The CDR3 DNA sequence: TGCGCCAGCAGCCCGGGACAGGGGGCCGGGGAGCTGTTTTTT.

This rearrangement joins TRBV5-1 to TRBJ1-2; 11 bases match TRBD1. J lost 5 bases, V lost 3 bases, and 9 bases had no gene match. The length of the CDR3 is 16 residues. Germline V gene sequence: CDR1 SGHRS, CDR2 YFSETQ. The CDR3 sequence is CASSSGQGATWYGYTF. In nucleotides, the CDR3 is TGCGCCAGCAGCTCCGGACAGGGGGCAACATGGTATGGCTACACCTTC.